The rows below give T cell receptor beta chains drawn from one sample of a study of T cell changes during pregnancy in multiple sclerosis. Measured with immunoSEQ multiplex PCR; TCRdb has only the in-frame clones, and not every one. The sample yields about 51,000 clones, 90% to 95% seen once. The sequences come from peripheral blood, collected in the second trimester of pregnancy. These receptors were obtained from a female donor with multiple sclerosis, enrolled in a pregnancy study. The CDR3 runs from the conserved cysteine through the conserved F or W. A D gene is named only where the DNA matches it firmly. Size values are once, few and many counts, or a class for expanded clones, and some rows have none.

-	-	TRBJ1-1	TRBV27	CASSPGSLREAFF	TGTGCCAGCAGTCCCGGGTCCCTGCGTGAAGCTTTCTTT
-	-	TRBJ2-2	TRBV7-2	CASSLAGESGELFF	TGTGCCAGCAGCTTAGCGGGAGAGTCCGGGGAGCTGTTTTTT
-	-	TRBJ1-5	TRBV29-1	CSVIDTSGQPQHF	TGCAGCGTTATCGACACGTCAGGTCAGCCCCAGCATTTT
-	-	TRBJ2-7	TRBV6-4	CASSRSTGGLPYEQYF	TGTGCCAGCAGTCGGTCGACTGGAGGTCTCCCCTACGAGCAGTACTTC
-	-	TRBJ1-1	TRBV29-1	CSVFMNTEAFF	TGCAGCGTTTTTATGAACACTGAAGCTTTCTTT
once	TRBD1	TRBJ1-1	TRBV6-1	CASGTGRTEAFF	TGTGCCAGCGGGACAGGGAGAACTGAAGCTTTCTTT
-	TRBD2	TRBJ2-7	TRBV4-3	CASSQDQTSLSYEQYF	TGCGCCAGCAGCCAAGATCAGACTAGCCTCTCCTACGAGCAGTACTTC
-	TRBD2	TRBJ2-3	TRBV4-2	CASSLGLAGATDTQYF	TGTGCCAGCAGCTTGGGACTAGCGGGAGCCACAGATACGCAGTATTTT
-	-	TRBJ2-2	TRBV6-6	CASSPQTGGTGELFF	TGTGCCAGCAGTCCTCAGACTGGGGGGACCGGGGAGCTGTTTTTT
-	-	TRBJ2-7	TRBV18	CASSRLERYEQYF	TGTGCCAGCTCACGGCTAGAGCGGTACGAGCAGTACTTC
-	-	TRBJ2-1	TRBV29-1	CSARLEGYNEQFF	TGCAGCGCCCGCTTGGAGGGGTACAATGAGCAGTTCTTC
few	TRBD1	TRBJ1-3	TRBV7-9	CASSPQDRDRNTIYF	TGTGCCAGCAGCCCACAAGACAGGGATCGGAACACCATATATTTT
once	-	TRBJ1-3	TRBV6-6	CASSYKVGSSGNTIYF	TGTGCCAGCAGTTACAAAGTCGGGAGCTCTGGAAACACCATATATTTT
-	-	TRBJ2-2	TRBV9	CASSLRTAANTGELFF	TGTGCCAGCAGCCTCAGGACAGCTGCGAACACCGGGGAGCTGTTTTTT
-	TRBD2	TRBJ2-1	TRBV4-3	CASSRLAGELRDEQFF	TGCGCCAGCAGCCGACTAGCGGGGGAACTTAGGGATGAGCAGTTCTTC
-	TRBD2	TRBJ2-4	TRBV19	CASSIDQGPAGDIQYF	TGTGCCAGTAGTATAGATCAGGGCCCGGCGGGGGACATTCAGTACTTC
-	-	TRBJ1-1	TRBV7-9	CASSPRGRMNTEAFF	TGTGCCAGCAGCCCAAGGGGCCGTATGAACACTGAAGCTTTCTTT
-	TRBD2	TRBJ2-7	TRBV11-3	CASSAKRTSGRLTYEQYF	TGTGCCAGCAGCGCTAAGCGGACTAGCGGGAGGCTCACCTACGAGCAGTACTTC
-	TRBD2	TRBJ2-1	TRBV4-1	CASSRLGTSGRADNEQFF	TGCGCCAGCAGCCGCCTCGGGACTAGCGGGAGGGCGGACAATGAGCAGTTCTTC
-	TRBD2	TRBJ2-7	TRBV27	CASSTLGTSGSEQYF	TGTGCCAGCAGTACGCTCGGGACTAGCGGCAGCGAGCAGTACTTC
-	TRBD2	TRBJ2-3	TRBV7-9	CASSLISGSGTDTQYF	TGTGCCAGCAGCTTAATTAGCGGGAGTGGCACAGATACGCAGTATTTT
-	TRBD2	TRBJ2-3	TRBV2	CASSENPAGRADTQYF	TGTGCCAGCAGTGAAAATCCGGCGGGGAGGGCAGATACGCAGTATTTT
-	TRBD2	TRBJ2-7	TRBV14	CASSQDPLPGGLYEQYF	TGTGCCAGCAGCCAAGATCCGTTACCGGGAGGACTATACGAGCAGTACTTC
-	-	TRBJ1-1	TRBV11-2	CASSLSRVSNTEAFF	TGTGCCAGCAGCTTAAGCCGGGTTTCGAACACTGAAGCTTTCTTT
-	-	TRBJ2-5	TRBV9	CASSVMGGTETQYF	TGTGCCAGCAGCGTAATGGGCGGGACGGAGACCCAGTACTTC
-	-	TRBJ2-3	TRBV7-8	CASSRIGGSSTDTQYF	TGTGCCAGCAGCCGAATTGGCGGCTCTAGCACAGATACGCAGTATTTT
-	-	TRBJ2-5	TRBV11-3	CASSLAMTSAMEETQYF	TGTGCCAGCAGCTTAGCCATGACTAGTGCGATGGAAGAGACCCAGTACTTC